The next 31 T cell receptor beta chains were all read from a single sample in a study of breast tumors, draining lymph nodes, adjacent tissues. Samples came from axillary lymph nodes draining the breast cancer. TCRdb re-derived calls from the multiplex PCR reads in MiXCR, one entry per CDR3 protein. The table has some 170,000 distinct CDR3 sequences, 30% to 35% seen once. The sequencing input was axillary lymph node tissue. The source of these receptors is a female donor with breast cancer. Some clones in this sample may be carry-over from other donors' samples.

There are many counts of this clonotype. The chain couples TRBV20-1 to TRBJ1-3; tentatively, D is TRBD1 (6 bases). This CDR3 is built from 14 residues. V lost 6 bases to trimming and J lost 2 bases, with 14 bases between them. Germline assignment: CDR1 DFQATT and CDR2 SNEGSKA (reference sequence). In DNA, the CDR3 is TGCAGTGCCCCTCGGGGGGGCCCTGGAAACACCATATATTTT. Its translation: CSAPRGGPGNTIYF.

This clonotype was counted ten times or more. The rearrangement links TRBV14 to TRBJ2-7; TRBD1 aligns across 7 bases. From germline, CDR1 is SGHDN and CDR2 FVKESK. This CDR3 is 13 amino acids long. V shed 2 bases, J shed 7 bases, and the junction held 5 bases outside the gene matches. CDR3 sequence (DNA): TGTGCCAGCAGCCAACCTACAGGGGAAGAGCAGTACTTC. It is translated as CASSQPTGEEQYF.

A word on this clonotype: One end of the junction fails to match germline, which may point to a read error. The chain recombines TRBV11-2 with TRBJ2-5; D may be TRBD1 (6 bases). Germline lookup yields CDR1 SGHAT and CDR2 FQNNGV. The CDR3 covers 16 residues. The CDR3 DNA reads as TGTGCCAGCAGCTCGCAAGGGGGTAAATTGCCAGAGACCCAGCACTTC. Translation: CASSSQGGKLPETQHF. Filled out from reference TRBV11-2 and TRBJ2-5, the complete variable domain reads EAGVAQSPRYKIIEKRQSVAFWCNPISGHATLYWYQQILGQGPKLLIQFQNNGVVDDSQLPKDRFSAERLKGVDSTLKIQPAKLEDSAVYLCASSSQGGKLPETQHFGPGTRLLVL.

This clonotype was detected only a few times. A much larger clone differs by one base, so this may be a read error. The rearrangement links TRBV7-9 to TRBJ2-1; 12 bases are shared with TRBD2. V lost 5 bases, J lost 5 bases, and 16 bases stayed unmatched. Germline-derived CDR1 and CDR2 are SEHNR and FQNEAQ (reference sequence). The CDR3 contains 19 residues. The CDR3 nucleotides are TGTGCCAGCAGCCCAGTACTAGCGGGGGGCCGGATTACCCACAATGAGCAGTTCTTC. It codes for CASSPVLAGGRITHNEQFF.

This clonotype was detected only a few times. The chain employs TRBV6-2 or TRBV6-3 and TRBJ1-1; D remains ambiguous. Between the trimmed V and J ends, which lost 2 bases and 4 bases, there was a span of 2 bases. The CDR3 spans 11 residues. Germline V CDR1 and CDR2: MNHEY, SVGEGT. The chain's CDR3 is CASSYATEAFF. CDR3 nucleotides: TGTGCCAGCAGTTACGCCACTGAAGCTTTCTTT.

The V call is TRBV7-9, the J call TRBJ2-3, with D possibly called TRBD1 or TRBD2 (5 bases each). Germline-derived CDR1 and CDR2 are SEHNR and FQNEAQ (reference sequence). This CDR3 comprises 18 residues. V lost 5 bases to trimming and J lost 4 bases, with 25 bases between them. CDR3 in amino acids: CASSPTLSGTRAADTQYF. CDR3 nucleotides: TGTGCCAGCAGCCCAACCCTATCTGGGACCAGGGCGGCAGATACGCAGTATTTT.

The rearrangement uses TRBV7-9 and TRBJ1-2; D is unclear. Germline CDR1 is SEHNR and CDR2 is FQNEAQ (reference sequence). This CDR3 has 15 amino acids. Trimming left V 4 bases short and J 2 bases short, with 14 bases between. The CDR3 spells CASSSADLENYGYTF. The DNA for the CDR3 is TGTGCCAGCAGCTCGGCGGATTTAGAGAACTATGGCTACACCTTC.

The V gene is TRBV7-8, the J gene TRBJ2-5; a weak D match, TRBD2 (5 bases). Germline V lookup: CDR1 SGHVS, CDR2 FQNEAQ. The V end was cut by 4 bases, the J end by 7 bases, with 13 bases between. The CDR3 sequence is 13 residues long. The CDR3 is CASSSIRAGTQYF. CDR3 nucleotides: TGTGCCAGCAGCTCCATAAGGGCGGGGACCCAGTACTTC.

This clonotype was seen a few times. A much larger clone is a single base away; this may be a read error. This chain joins TRBV9 and TRBJ2-7, with TRBD1 matching 9 bases. Germline V gene data show CDR1 as SGDLS and CDR2 as YYNGEE. The ends lost 1 base at V and 3 bases at J; junction bases unmatched: 5. CDR3 size: 15 residues. The DNA for the CDR3 is TGTGCCAGCAGCGTACTCGGGACAGGGATCTACGAGCAGTACTTC. As protein: CASSVLGTGIYEQYF.

Comments on this clonotype: At one of its ends the junction is not consistent with the germline gene, which may arise from a read error. The rearrangement links TRBV9 to TRBJ2-7; D is unresolved. The CDR3 runs to 14 residues. Germline V gives CDR1 SGDLS, CDR2 YYNGEE. In nucleotides, the CDR3 is TGTGTCAGCAGCGTAGAGGATAGCTCCTACGAGCAGTCCTTC. It translates to CVSSVEDSSYEQSF.

The sample holds many counts of this clonotype. The chain is built from TRBV6-5 and TRBJ1-6; tentative D call: TRBD1 (6 bases). Trimming took 8 bases from V and 4 from J, leaving 15 bases between them. CDR3 length: 15 residues. In germline, CDR1 is MNHEY, CDR2 SVGAGI. The CDR3 nucleotides read TGTGCCAGCCGAAACGGGGGACATTATAATTCACCCCTCCACTTT. Translated, it gives CASRNGGHYNSPLHF.

Ten or more counts support this clonotype. The gene calls are TRBV5-4 and TRBJ2-7, with 15 bases identical to TRBD2. V lost 0 bases, J lost 2 bases, and 6 bases stayed unmatched. The germline V gene has CDR1 SGHNT and CDR2 YYREEE (reference sequence). The CDR3 loop spans 18 amino acids. The CDR3 sequence: CASSLGGLAGGHTYEQYF. CDR3 coding DNA: TGTGCCAGCAGCTTGGGGGGACTAGCGGGAGGACATACCTACGAGCAGTACTTC.

This clonotype was found many times. The chain recombines TRBV9 with TRBJ2-1; the D is unclear. Germline V gene data show CDR1 as SGDLS and CDR2 as YYNGEE. The CDR3 has 13 residues. Trimming left V 0 bases short and J 7 bases short, with 8 bases between. This chain's CDR3 is CASSVVGKNEQFF. In nucleotides, the CDR3 is TGTGCCAGCAGCGTAGTAGGGAAAAATGAGCAGTTCTTC.

The V and J genes are TRBV10-3 and TRBJ2-7, with TRBD2 identical over 14 bases. The V segment lost 6 bases and the J segment 7 bases; nucleotides outside the gene matches: 5. This CDR3 has 14 amino acids. Germline V CDR1 and CDR2: ENHRY, SYGVKD. Here the CDR3 reads CAISGTSGGWEQYF. In nucleotides, the CDR3 is TGTGCCATCAGCGGGACTAGCGGGGGCTGGGAGCAGTACTTC.

About this clonotype itself: With a much larger clone just one base away, this may be a read error. This chain links TRBV6-1 with TRBJ1-2; TRBD1 is a possible D gene (6 bases). The germline gives CDR1 MNHNS, CDR2 SASEGT. The V end lost 4 bases, the J end lost 0 bases, and 18 bases lay between the germline ends. The CDR3 has 17 residues. CDR3 DNA sequence: TGTGCCAGCAGTGTAGCGCTTCGTAGGGGGGCTAACTATGGCTACACCTTC. Translation: CASSVALRRGANYGYTF.

The chain employs TRBV24-1 and TRBJ1-2, with D uncertain. The CDR3 spans 14 residues. Germline CDR1 and CDR2: KGHDR and SFDVKD. V was clipped by 4 bases and J by 8 bases, with 16 bases between them. The CDR3 DNA is TGTGCCACCAGTGACGTATCCGGGAAGAAAGGCTACACCTTC. This codes for CATSDVSGKKGYTF.

The chain is built from TRBV19 and TRBJ1-5; D uncertain. Germline V lookup: CDR1 LNHDA, CDR2 SQIVND (reference sequence). V was cut by 7 bases and J by 4 bases, with 8 bases left in between. This CDR3 comprises 12 residues. CDR3 DNA sequence: TGTGCCAGTACGATGGGTAATCAGCCCCAGCATTTT. It encodes CASTMGNQPQHF.

Note on this clonotype: A read error is possible here, since a much larger clone lies one base away. The chain combines TRBV7-2 with TRBJ1-5; D is ambiguous. CDR1 SGHTA and CDR2 FQGNSA come from the germline V gene. The length of the CDR3 is 12 residues. The CDR3 bases are TGTGCCAGCAGCTTAGCGCTTCAGCCCCGGCATTTT. Translating it yields CASSLALQPRHF.

The table lists this clonotype with a few counts. J is TRBJ1-1 and V is TRBV19; D might be TRBD1 (5 bases). This CDR3 contains 13 residues. Per germline, CDR1 LNHDA and CDR2 SQIVND (reference sequence). V was clipped by 6 bases and J by 8 bases, with 16 bases between them. CDR3 loop: CASSETRGTEAFF. CDR3 in DNA: TGTGCCAGTAGCGAAACAAGGGGAACAGAAGCTTTCTTT.

This clonotype was counted many times. The chain combines TRBV6-4 with TRBJ2-2, with TRBD2 identical over 9 bases. The trim removed 2 bases at V and 0 bases at J, leaving 7 bases unmatched. The CDR3 length is 18 residues. Per the germline V gene, CDR1 is MRHNA and CDR2 is SNTAGT. CDR3 in DNA: TGTGCCAGCAGTGACAAGGTAGCGGGGGCTACGAACACCGGGGAGCTGTTTTTT. It translates to CASSDKVAGATNTGELFF.

This clonotype was counted many times. The chain uses TRBV9 and TRBJ1-2, with TRBD1 matching 8 bases. With V trimmed by 2 bases and J by 8 bases, 17 bases remained unmatched. The CDR3 is made up of 17 amino acids. In germline, CDR1 is SGDLS, CDR2 YYNGEE. The CDR3 DNA reads as TGTGCCAGCAGCGTGGGTCTTGGGACAGGACCCGGGGGAGGCTACACCTTC. Amino acid sequence: CASSVGLGTGPGGGYTF. The whole variable domain, remainder taken from reference TRBV9 and TRBJ1-2, is DSGVTQTPKHLITATGQRVTLRCSPRSGDLSVYWYQQSLDQGLQFLIQYYNGEERAKGNILERFSAQQFPDLHSELNLSSLELGDSALYFCASSVGLGTGPGGGYTFGSGTRLTVV.

The J gene is TRBJ2-3, the V gene TRBV7-2, with 11 bases fitting TRBD2. V gave up 0 bases and J gave up 6 bases; unmatched junction bases: 14. The germline V gene encodes CDR1 SGHTA and CDR2 FQGNSA. The CDR3 sequence is 19 residues long. The CDR3 region is CASSLAGLAGWGSRDTQYF. The CDR3 coding sequence is TGTGCCAGCAGCTTAGCCGGACTAGCGGGTTGGGGGTCACGTGATACGCAGTATTTT.

Concerning this clonotype: This clone may be a read error of a much larger clone one base away. The gene calls are TRBV28 and TRBJ1-2; D uncertain. The CDR3 is made up of 13 amino acids. Germline CDR1 is MDHEN and CDR2 is SYDVKM. The chain's CDR3 is CAGSSGVNYGYTF. The DNA for the CDR3 is TGTGCCGGCAGCTCCGGGGTAAACTATGGCTACACCTTC.

This clonotype was recorded many times. J is TRBJ1-1 and V is TRBV29-1, with 7 bases lining up with TRBD1. The CDR3 has 13 residues. Germline V gene lookup returns CDR1 SQVTM and CDR2 ANQGSEA. V was pared by 7 bases and J by 1 base, with 6 bases of the junction left unmatched. This CDR3 reads CSAVGTANTEAFF. The CDR3 coding sequence is TGCAGCGCCGTGGGGACAGCGAACACTGAAGCTTTCTTT.

This clonotype was seen ten or more times. J is TRBJ2-1 and V is TRBV7-9, with a tentative D call TRBD2 (7 bases). This CDR3 is built from 16 residues. V dropped 5 bases and J dropped 0 bases, with 14 bases sitting between them. Germline loops: CDR1 SEHNR, CDR2 FQNEAQ (reference sequence). The CDR3 bases are TGTGCCAGCAGCCCCAAGGGGGGGGGCTCCTACAATGAGCAGTTCTTC. Protein: CASSPKGGGSYNEQFF.

Here the CDR3 DNA reads TGTGCCAGCAGCCTCTTCTTAGGTGACCCCGAGCAGTACTTC. It encodes CASSLFLGDPEQYF. The V gene is TRBV3-1, the J gene TRBJ2-7, with unresolved D. This CDR3 comprises 14 residues. V shed 4 bases and J shed 6 bases, with 16 bases lying between them. Per germline, CDR1 LGHDT and CDR2 YNNKEL (reference sequence).

This clonotype occurred many times. The V gene is TRBV29-1, the J gene TRBJ2-3; 9 bases agree with TRBD2. CDR1 SQVTM and CDR2 ANQGSEA come from the germline V gene. The CDR3 runs 15 residues. After removal of 0 bases from V and 6 bases from J, the junction contained 7 bases not matched to a gene. CDR3 DNA sequence: TGCAGCGTTGAAGATCCAGCGGGAGGTTCTGATACGCAGTATTTT. As protein: CSVEDPAGGSDTQYF.

This clonotype has a count of ten or more. The CDR3 loop reads CARSRDSSTDTQYF. In nucleotides, the CDR3 is TGTGCCAGAAGTCGGGACAGCTCCACAGATACGCAGTATTTT. This sequence joins TRBV6-5 and TRBJ2-3, with 7 nucleotides matching TRBD1. V gave up 9 bases and J gave up 2 bases; unmatched junction bases: 8. The CDR3 extends over 14 amino acids. Per germline, CDR1 MNHEY and CDR2 SVGAGI.

For this clonotype: One junction end disagrees with the germline gene, perhaps due to a read error. The gene calls are TRBV25-1 and TRBJ2-7; 10 bases are shared with TRBD2. Germline V gene data show CDR1 as MGHDK and CDR2 as SYGVNS. CDR3 length: 15 residues. CDR3 DNA sequence: TGTGCCTGCAGTGCAGTAGCGGGGGGAACCTACGAGCAGTACTTC. It codes for CACSAVAGGTYEQYF.

This clonotype has at least ten counts. V gene TRBV3-1 combines with J gene TRBJ2-5; D not resolved. Trimming shortened V by 2 bases and J by 5 bases, and 9 bases separated the two germline ends. CDR1 is LGHDT, CDR2 YNNKEL, per germline (reference sequence). The CDR3 runs to 13 residues. The CDR3: CASSQRSPETQYF. The CDR3 DNA follows: TGTGCCAGCAGCCAACGAAGCCCGGAGACCCAGTACTTC.

There are many counts of this clonotype. Possible read error: a much larger clone is one base away. V and J are TRBV9 and TRBJ1-6; D perhaps matches TRBD1 (5 bases). Trimming removed 5 bases at V and 11 bases at J, with 17 bases between. The CDR3 is made up of 14 amino acids. From germline, CDR1 is SGDLS and CDR2 YYNGEE. The CDR3 protein is CASSVWTDNPPLHF. As DNA, the CDR3 is TGTGCCAGCAGTGTTTGGACGGACAATCCACCCCTCCACTTT.